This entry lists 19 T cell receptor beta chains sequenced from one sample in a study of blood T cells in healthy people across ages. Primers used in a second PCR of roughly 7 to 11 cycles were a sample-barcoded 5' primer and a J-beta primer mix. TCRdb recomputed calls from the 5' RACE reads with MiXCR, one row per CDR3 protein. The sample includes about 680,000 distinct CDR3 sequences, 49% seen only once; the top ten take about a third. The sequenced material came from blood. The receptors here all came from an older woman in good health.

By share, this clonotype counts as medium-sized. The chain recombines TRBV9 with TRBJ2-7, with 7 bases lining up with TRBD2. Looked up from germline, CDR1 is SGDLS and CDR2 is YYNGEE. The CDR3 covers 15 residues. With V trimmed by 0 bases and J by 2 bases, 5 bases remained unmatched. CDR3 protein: CASSVAAGDPYEQYF. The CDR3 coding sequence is TGTGCCAGCAGCGTAGCGGCGGGAGATCCCTACGAGCAGTACTTC.

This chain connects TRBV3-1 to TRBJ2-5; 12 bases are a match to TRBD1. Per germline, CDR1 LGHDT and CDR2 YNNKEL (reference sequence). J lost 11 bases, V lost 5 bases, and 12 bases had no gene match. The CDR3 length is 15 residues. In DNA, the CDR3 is TGTGCCAGCAGCTACGGGACAGGGGGCGGAAATGAGCAGTACTTC. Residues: CASSYGTGGGNEQYF.

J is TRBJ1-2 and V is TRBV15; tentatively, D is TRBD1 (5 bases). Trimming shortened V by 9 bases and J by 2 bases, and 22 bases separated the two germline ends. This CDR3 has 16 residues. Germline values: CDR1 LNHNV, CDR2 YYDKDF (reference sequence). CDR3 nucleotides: TGTGCCACTTCAACCTTGGCAGGTGGGGGGAACTATGGCTACACCTTC. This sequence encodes CATSTLAGGGNYGYTF.

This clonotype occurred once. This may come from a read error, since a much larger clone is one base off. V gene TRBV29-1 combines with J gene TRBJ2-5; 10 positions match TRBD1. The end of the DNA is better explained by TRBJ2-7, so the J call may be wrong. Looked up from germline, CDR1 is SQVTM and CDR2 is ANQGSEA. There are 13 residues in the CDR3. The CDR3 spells CSGHGDRGGEQYF. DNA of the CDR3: TGCAGCGGGCACGGGGACAGGGGCGGCGAGCAGTACTTC.

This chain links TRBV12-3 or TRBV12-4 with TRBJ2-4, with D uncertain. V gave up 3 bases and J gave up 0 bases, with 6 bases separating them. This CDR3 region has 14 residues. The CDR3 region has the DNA TGTGCCAGCAGTTTTTCCCCAGCCAAAAACATTCAGTACTTC. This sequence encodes CASSFSPAKNIQYF.

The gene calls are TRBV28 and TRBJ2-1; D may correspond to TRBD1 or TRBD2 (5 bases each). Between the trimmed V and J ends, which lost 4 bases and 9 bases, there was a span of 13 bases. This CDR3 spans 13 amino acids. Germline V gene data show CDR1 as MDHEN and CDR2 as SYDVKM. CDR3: CASSSSSRAEQFF. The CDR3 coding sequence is TGTGCCAGCAGTTCGTCTAGCAGGGCTGAGCAGTTCTTC. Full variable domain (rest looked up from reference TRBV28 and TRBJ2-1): DVKVTQSSRYLVKRTGEKVFLECVQDMDHENMFWYRQDPGLGLRLIYFSYDVKMKEKGDIPEGYSVSREKKERFSLILESASTNQTSMYLCASSSSSRAEQFFGPGTRLTVL.

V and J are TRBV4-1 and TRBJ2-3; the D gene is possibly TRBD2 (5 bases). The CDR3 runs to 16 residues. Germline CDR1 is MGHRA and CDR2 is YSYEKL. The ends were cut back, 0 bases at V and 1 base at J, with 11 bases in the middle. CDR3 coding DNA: TGCGCCAGCAGCCAAGAGGGCGGGTCCCGCACAGATACGCAGTATTTT. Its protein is CASSQEGGSRTDTQYF.

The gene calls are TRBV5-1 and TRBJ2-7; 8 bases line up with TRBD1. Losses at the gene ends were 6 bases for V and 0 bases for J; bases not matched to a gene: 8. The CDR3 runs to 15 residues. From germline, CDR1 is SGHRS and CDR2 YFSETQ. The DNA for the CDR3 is TGCGCCAGCATCTCGACAGGGGACTTCTCCTACGAGCAGTACTTC. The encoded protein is CASISTGDFSYEQYF.

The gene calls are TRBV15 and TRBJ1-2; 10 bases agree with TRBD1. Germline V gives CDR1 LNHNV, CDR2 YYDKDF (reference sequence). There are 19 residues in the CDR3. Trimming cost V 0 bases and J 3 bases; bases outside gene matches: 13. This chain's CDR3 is CATSRDPGSPGQGYYGYTF. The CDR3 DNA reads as TGTGCCACCAGCAGAGACCCGGGGAGCCCGGGACAGGGGTACTATGGCTACACCTTC.

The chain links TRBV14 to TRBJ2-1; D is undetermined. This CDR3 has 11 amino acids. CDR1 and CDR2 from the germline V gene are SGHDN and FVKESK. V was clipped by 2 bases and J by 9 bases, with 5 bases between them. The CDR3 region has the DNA TGTGCCAGCAGCCAATTAAGTGAGCAGTTCTTC. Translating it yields CASSQLSEQFF.

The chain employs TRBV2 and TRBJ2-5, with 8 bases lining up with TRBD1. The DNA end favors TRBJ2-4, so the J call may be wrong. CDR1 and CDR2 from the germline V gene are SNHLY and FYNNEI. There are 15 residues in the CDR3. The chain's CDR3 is CASSGITGGPNIQYF. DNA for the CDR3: TGTGCCAGCAGTGGAATAACAGGGGGTCCAAACATTCAGTACTTC.

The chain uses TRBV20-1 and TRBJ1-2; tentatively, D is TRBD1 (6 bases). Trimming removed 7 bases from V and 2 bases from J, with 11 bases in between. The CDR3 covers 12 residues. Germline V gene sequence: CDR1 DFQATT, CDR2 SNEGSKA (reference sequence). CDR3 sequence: CSVPRGNYGYTF. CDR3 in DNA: TGCAGTGTCCCGAGGGGGAACTATGGCTACACCTTC.

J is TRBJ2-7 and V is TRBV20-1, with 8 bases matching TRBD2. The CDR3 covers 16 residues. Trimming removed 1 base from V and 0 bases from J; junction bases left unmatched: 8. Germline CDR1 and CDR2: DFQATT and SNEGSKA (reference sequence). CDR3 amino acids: CSARAEGSGTSYEQYF. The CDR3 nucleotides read TGCAGTGCTAGAGCCGAGGGTAGCGGGACCTCCTACGAGCAGTACTTC.

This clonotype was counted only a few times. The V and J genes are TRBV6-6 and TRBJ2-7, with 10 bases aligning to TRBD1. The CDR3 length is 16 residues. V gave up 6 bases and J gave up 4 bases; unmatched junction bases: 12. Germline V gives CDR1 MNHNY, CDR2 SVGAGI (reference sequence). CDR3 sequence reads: CASSLRGTGEGYEQYF. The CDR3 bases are TGTGCCAGCAGCCTACGGGGGACAGGGGAAGGGTACGAGCAGTACTTC.

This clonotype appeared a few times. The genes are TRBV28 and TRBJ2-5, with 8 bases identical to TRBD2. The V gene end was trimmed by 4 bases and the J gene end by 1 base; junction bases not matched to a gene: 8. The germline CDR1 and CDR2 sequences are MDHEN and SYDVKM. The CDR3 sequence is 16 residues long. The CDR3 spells CASSSPGGIVQETQYF. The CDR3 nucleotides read TGTGCCAGCAGTTCCCCGGGGGGGATAGTCCAAGAGACCCAGTACTTC.

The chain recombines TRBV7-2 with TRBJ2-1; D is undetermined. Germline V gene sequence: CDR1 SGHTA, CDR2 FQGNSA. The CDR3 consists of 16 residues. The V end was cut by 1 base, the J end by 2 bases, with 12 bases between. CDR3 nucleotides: TGTGCCAGCAGCTTAGGATTTGATCGCCCCTACAATGAGCAGTTCTTC. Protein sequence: CASSLGFDRPYNEQFF. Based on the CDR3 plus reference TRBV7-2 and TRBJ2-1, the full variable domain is GAGVSQSPSNKVTEKGKDVELRCDPISGHTALYWYRQSLGQGLEFLIYFQGNSAPDKSGLPSDRFSAERTGGSVSTLTIQRTQQEDSAVYLCASSLGFDRPYNEQFFGPGTRLTVL.

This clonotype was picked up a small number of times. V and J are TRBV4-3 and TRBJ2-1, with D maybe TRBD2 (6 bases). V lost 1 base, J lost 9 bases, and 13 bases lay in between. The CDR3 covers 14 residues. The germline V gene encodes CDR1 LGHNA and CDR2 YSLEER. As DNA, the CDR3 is TGCGCCAGCAGCCAAGGCGGGAAGACCGGTGAGCAGTTCTTC. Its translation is CASSQGGKTGEQFF.

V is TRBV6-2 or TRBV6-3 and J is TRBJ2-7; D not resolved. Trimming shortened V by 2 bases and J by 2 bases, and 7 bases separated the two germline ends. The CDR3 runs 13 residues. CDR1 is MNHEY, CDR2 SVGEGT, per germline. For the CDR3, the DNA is TGTGCCAGCAGTTACATGGGTGCCTACGAGCAGTACTTC. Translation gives CASSYMGAYEQYF.

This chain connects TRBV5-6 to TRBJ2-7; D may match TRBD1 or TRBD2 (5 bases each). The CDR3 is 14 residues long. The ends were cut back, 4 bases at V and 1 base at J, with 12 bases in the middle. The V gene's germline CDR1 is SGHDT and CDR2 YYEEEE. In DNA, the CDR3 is TGTGCCAGCAGCCCAGAGGGGCCGTCCTACGAGCAGTACTTC. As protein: CASSPEGPSYEQYF.